This TCR beta chain was observed in a study of identical twins. Study-level results: The same donors were not followed; conclusions instead depended on cross-sectional statistical analysis. Twin-shared out-of-frame alpha sequences showed excess low generation probability. Insertions were reduced in abundant cord blood beta clonotypes but not in memory repertoires.

The CDR3 has 13 residues. The germline CDR1 and CDR2 sequences are SQVTM and ANQGSEA. About this clonotype: Its target is not known. Being one base from a much bigger clone, this may be a read error.

Each cDNA held unique molecular identifiers, and template switching gave it a universal primer site. One entry per CDR3 protein results from TCRdb running MiXCR on the 5' RACE reads. The profile shows 1.5 million to 2 million distinct CDR3 sequences, roughly 35% of them singletons. Sequencing was done on a sample of cord blood. This TCR was recovered from a newborn girl in good health. The chain combines TRBV29-1 with TRBJ2-1; 7 bases are a match to TRBD2. For the CDR3, the DNA is TGCAGCGTTGGCGGGGGAAATGACAATGGGCAGTTCTTC. It yields the protein CSVGGGNDNGQFF.